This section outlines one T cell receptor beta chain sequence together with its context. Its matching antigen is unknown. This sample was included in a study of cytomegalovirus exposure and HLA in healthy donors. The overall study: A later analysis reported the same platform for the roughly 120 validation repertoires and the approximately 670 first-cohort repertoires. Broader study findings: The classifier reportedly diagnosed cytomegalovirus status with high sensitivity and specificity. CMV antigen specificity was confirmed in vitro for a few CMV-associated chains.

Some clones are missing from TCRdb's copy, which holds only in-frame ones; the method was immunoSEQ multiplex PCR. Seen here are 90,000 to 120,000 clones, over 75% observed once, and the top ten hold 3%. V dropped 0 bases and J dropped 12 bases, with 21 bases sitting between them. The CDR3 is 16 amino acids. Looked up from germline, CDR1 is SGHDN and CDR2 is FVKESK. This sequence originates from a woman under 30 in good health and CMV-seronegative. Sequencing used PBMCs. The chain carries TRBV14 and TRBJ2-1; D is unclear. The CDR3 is CASSQERPLGNLGQFF. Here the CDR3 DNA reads TGTGCCAGCAGCCAAGAGCGGCCATTGGGTAATCTTGGGCAGTTCTTC.